Sequencing of this T cell receptor (beta chain) was carried out in a study of cytomegalovirus exposure and HLA in healthy donors. As concerns this clone: Its antigen remains unknown.

Study results and limitations: Indistinguishable V segments such as TRBV6-2 and TRBV6-3 were excluded. A later analysis found that most CMV-associated TCR beta chains appeared HLA-restricted. High sensitivity and specificity were reportedly achieved when the classifier diagnosed cytomegalovirus status. While the bulk of TCR sequences proved rare, some public TCRs turned up in many donors.

J gave up 4 bases and V 4 bases, and 3 bases lay outside the gene matches. The CDR3 has 15 residues. Germline assignment: CDR1 SGHDN and CDR2 FVKESK. PCR amplification relied on 60 Vbeta primers (plus 13 Jbeta primers). Assay: immunoSEQ multiplex PCR; the TCRdb copy retains only in-frame clones and omits some. The sample has roughly 200,000 clones; approximately 80% are singletons. Specimen: PBMCs. The chain employs TRBV14 and TRBJ1-4, with TRBD1 matching over 10 bases. The source of this sequence is a woman aged 18 to 35 in good health and CMV-seronegative. The CDR3 DNA follows: TGTGCCAGCAGCCCGAGGACAGGGGGTAATGAAAAACTGTTTTTT. Protein: CASSPRTGGNEKLFF.